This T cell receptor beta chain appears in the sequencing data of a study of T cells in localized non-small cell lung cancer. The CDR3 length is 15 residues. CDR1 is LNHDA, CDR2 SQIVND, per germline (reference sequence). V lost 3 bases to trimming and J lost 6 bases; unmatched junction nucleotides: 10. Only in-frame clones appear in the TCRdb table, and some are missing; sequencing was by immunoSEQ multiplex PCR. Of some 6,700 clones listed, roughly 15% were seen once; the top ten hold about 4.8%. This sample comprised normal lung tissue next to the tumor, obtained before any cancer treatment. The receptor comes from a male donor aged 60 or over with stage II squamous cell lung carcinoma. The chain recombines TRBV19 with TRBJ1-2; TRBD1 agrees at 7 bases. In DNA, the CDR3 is TGTGCCAGTAGTATGGGGGGGCTCACAGGGGATGGCTACACCTTC. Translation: CASSMGGLTGDGYTF.